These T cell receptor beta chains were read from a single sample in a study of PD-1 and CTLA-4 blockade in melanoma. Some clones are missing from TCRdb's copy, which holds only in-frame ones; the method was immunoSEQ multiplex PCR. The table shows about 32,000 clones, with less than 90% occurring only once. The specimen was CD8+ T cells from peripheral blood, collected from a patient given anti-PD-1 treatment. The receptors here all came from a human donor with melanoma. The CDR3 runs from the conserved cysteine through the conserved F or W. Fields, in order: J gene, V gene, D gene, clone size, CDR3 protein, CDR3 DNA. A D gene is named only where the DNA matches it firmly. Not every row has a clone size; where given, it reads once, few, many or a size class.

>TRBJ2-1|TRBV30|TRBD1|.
CAWSVPEAGGSEQFF
TGTGCCTGGAGTGTACCGGAGGCAGGGGGCAGTGAGCAGTTCTTC
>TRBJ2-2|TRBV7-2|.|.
CASSLSGGAGTGELFF
TGTGCCAGCAGCCTAAGTGGGGGGGCGGGCACCGGGGAGCTGTTTTTT
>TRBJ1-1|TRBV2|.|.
CASGKNTEAFF
TGTGCCAGCGGCAAGAACACTGAAGCTTTCTTT
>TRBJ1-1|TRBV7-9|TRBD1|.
CASSLDRGGPFF
TGTGCCAGCAGCTTAGATCGAGGGGGCCCTTTCTTT
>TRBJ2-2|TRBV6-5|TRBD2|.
CASSYSTGGNTGELFF
TGTGCCAGCAGTTACTCGACGGGGGGGAACACCGGGGAGCTGTTTTTT
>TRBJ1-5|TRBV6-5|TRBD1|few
CASSQGQENNQPQHF
TGTGCCAGCAGTCAGGGACAGGAGAACAATCAGCCCCAGCATTTT
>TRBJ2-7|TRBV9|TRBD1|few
CASSVGTGQREQYF
TGTGCCAGCAGCGTTGGGACAGGGCAGAGGGAGCAGTACTTC
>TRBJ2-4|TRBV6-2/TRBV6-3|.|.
CASSYDGGLAKNIQYF
TGTGCCAGCAGTTACGACGGGGGGCTAGCCAAAAACATTCAGTACTTC
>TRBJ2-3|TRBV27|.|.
CASSLSVARTDTQYF
TGTGCCAGCAGTTTATCGGTTGCTAGAACAGATACGCAGTATTTT
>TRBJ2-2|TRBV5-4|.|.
CASSYSTTGELFF
TGTGCCAGCAGCTACTCCACCACCGGGGAGCTGTTTTTT